This TCR beta chain is drawn from a study of cytomegalovirus exposure and HLA in healthy donors (TCRdb year 2017). Study-wide context: An earlier analysis of roughly 630 of the donors reported about 290 Gb of sequence data and roughly 100 million unique TCR beta sequences from about 200 million T cells. An early release that covered about 600 HLA-typed donors contained approximately 320 gigabases of sequencing data and about 84 million unique TCR sequences. Of the approximately 400 genotyped donors, approximately 82% fell in the genetic ancestry cluster associated with self-reported Caucasian donors. The study aimed to test whether cataloging public T cell receptors could reveal signatures of past pathogen exposure. The study used immunosequencing to profile the T cell repertoires of approximately 630 subjects and linked those repertoires to cytomegalovirus serostatus. In addition to the first cohort of approximately 670 subjects, a separate validation cohort of 130 or so different subjects was used. High-throughput TCR immunosequencing, statistical association of individual TCRs with disease status, and machine learning were combined to predict cytomegalovirus infection status. To study patterns of TCR occurrence, a later analysis re-analyzed previously published TCR beta repertoires from around 700 donors and added high-resolution HLA genotyping. The later analysis used no new phenotypic data to find candidate immune exposures, relying instead on TCR beta sequences and their occurrence across donors. An earlier analysis of around 580 of the donors used high-throughput TCR beta sequencing to judge whether each TCR beta V gene segment behaved as functional or pseudogenic. Donor age, sex, ethnicity and CMV serostatus were compiled together with the repertoire data. Genome-wide SNP genotypes for about three fifths of the roughly 700 donors were used in a later genetic analysis, which treated that subset as a discovery cohort. Every discovery cohort repertoire had been produced on one sequencing platform. Class I and class II HLA loci were covered by the typing at four-digit resolution. The number of donors typed differed by locus, with roughly 629-640 for A, B, C, DRB1 and DQB1, 522 for DQA1, approximately 580 for DPA1, and approximately 470 for DPB1. Because of strong linkage in the cohort, roughly five DR-DQ haplotypes were treated as single units for association and clustering. Among a few hundred genotyped donors of the cohort, an average of about 240,000 unique TCR beta nucleotide sequences were sequenced per donor, about a sixth of them non-productive.

Libraries were prepared through the immunoSEQ multiplex PCR assay. The multiplex PCR relied on a mix of 60 forward primers for TCR Vbeta segments and 13 reverse primers for TCR Jbeta segments. The CDR3 region of rearranged TCR beta genes was amplified from genomic DNA by a multiplex PCR assay. The Illumina HiSeq System was used to sequence the amplified TCR beta libraries as 87-base-pair reads. Processing in the source paper ran as follows. A later analysis tallied around 80 million unique TCR beta chains across the 610 or so repertoires, and about 10 million of those chains were shared by two or more donors. To remove PCR and sequencing errors, raw reads were error-corrected and collapsed into unique sequences using a nearest-neighbor algorithm that merged closely related sequences. CDR3 sequences were aligned to IMGT reference sequences to assign V, D and J gene segments. For a sequence to be retained, a match of at least six nucleotides to both a V gene segment and a J gene segment was required. Rearrangements were classified as productive when the CDR3 lacked stop codons and remained in frame with V and J, and all other rearrangements were classified as non-productive. CDR3 was defined by IMGT convention, running from the second conserved V-encoded cysteine to the conserved J-encoded phenylalanine. In an earlier analysis of roughly 580 of the donors, sequences lacking an unambiguous match to a single V gene segment were excluded. In an earlier analysis of roughly 500 of the donors, V segments were called functional above 56.7% productive rearrangements and were called segregating when the between-donor standard deviation exceeded 5%. A statistical classification framework was built to diagnose cytomegalovirus status from the catalog of TCR beta chain sequences. A later analysis assigned V and J genes by comparing TCR nucleotide sequences with IMGT/GENE-DB human TR gene sequences. Using the TCRdist pipeline, a later analysis assigned CDR3 sequences along with most-parsimonious VDJ recombination scenarios. In a later analysis, each TCR beta chain was defined by its CDR3 amino acid sequence together with its V-gene family, and reads without a unique V-gene family were excluded. A later analysis removed nearly 600 highly shared, low-generation-probability nucleotide sequences to deal with suspected cross-contamination and a sequencing artifact. In a later analysis, a clonal expansion index for each public chain was calculated from normalized within-repertoire ranks of inferred template counts. Generation probabilities in a later analysis came from a VDJ recombination model fitted to out-of-frame rearrangements, and those results were checked against IGoR. In a later analysis, hypergeometric tests were used to score TCR-TCR, TCR-HLA and TCR-CMV co-occurrence, with a repertoire-size bias correction applied to TCR pairs. To estimate false discovery rates, a later analysis permuted the HLA or CMV assignments 20 times. In a later analysis, co-occurring TCRs were grouped using DBSCAN, with TCRdist sequence similarity added in when clustering inside HLA-allele-positive subsets. Repertoires with fewer than 30,000 or more than 120,000 public chains were left out of co-occurrence clustering, as were about five repertoires with anomalous nucleotide sharing. TCRdb carries this immuneACCESS record with in-frame sequences only. Its versions omit some clonotypes, under half of them owing to an unresolved V gene in the studies checked, with the rest unexplained. The V and J calls and clone size come from that table; D and trimming were worked out from the DNA. In all, the sample holds roughly 140,000 clones, and more than 65% of those were seen once. The ten largest clones capture approximately 5.7% of the sample.

Study-wide findings and limitations: In a later genetic analysis, fewer N-insertions in productive TCRs were reported among donors in an Asian-associated ancestry cluster than the roughly 700-donor mean. Some IMGT-functional V segments, including TRBV6-2 and TRBV6-3, could not be told apart with the 87-base-pair reads, so those segments were excluded. This cohort had only TCR beta chains sequenced, and the lack of alpha or paired-chain data limited which features could be detected. V-gene and J-gene trimming of TCR beta chains was associated with a missense DCLRE1C variant in a later genetic analysis, and the association was replicated in an independent cohort. A few of the identified cytomegalovirus-associated TCR beta chains were confirmed in vitro to be specific for cytomegalovirus antigens. A cluster of highly shared sequence variants was judged likely to be a technical artifact of the sequencing pipeline. Cytomegalovirus status was reported to be diagnosed by the classifier with high specificity and sensitivity in both the original and validation cohorts. A further reported finding was that TCR beta sequences accurately predicted the HLA-A and HLA-B alleles for most subjects in the first cohort. Across donors, most TCR sequences were observed very rarely, whereas some public TCRs were present in many individuals. Linkage disequilibrium might explain the correlated functional status among segregating V segments, but an unknown experimental factor could not be excluded. The study gave a list of about 150 TCR beta chains associated with cytomegalovirus. For the cohort, immune exposure information was limited to CMV serostatus. In a later analysis, the rate of TCR association differed among HLA loci, with DRB1 alleles having the most associated TCRs and HLA-C alleles having the fewest. A later analysis found that most CMV-associated TCR beta chains appeared HLA-restricted, with HLA associations seemingly driven largely by CMV exposure. Approximately 16 rarely observed V segments, including chromosome 9 orphons, were excluded from the earlier analysis of about 610 of the donors because counts were too low. Several of the top co-occurrence clusters appeared to be linked to parvovirus B19, influenza, CMV and Epstein-Barr virus, according to a later analysis. The authors suggested that the approach could potentially be generalized to other disease states and immunological phenotypes. Because HLA typing was missing for some donors at each locus, association tests included only the typed subset. In an earlier analysis of about 550 of the donors, most TCR beta V segments were observed in productive rearrangements about 90% or about 30% of the time, broadly matching IMGT annotations. Presence/absence analyses assumed roughly uniform sequencing depth across donors, an assumption that may not hold. In a later analysis, some 18,000 TCR beta sequences were associated with specific HLA alleles at a false discovery rate of 0.05. When HLA alleles, especially DR and DQ, strongly co-occurred, TCR associations were difficult to assign to individual alleles. Compared with equally common non-associated chains, HLA-associated TCR beta chains in a later analysis were more clonally expanded and had lower generation probabilities.

Turning to this clone: The clone's antigen remains unknown. Base qualities are not at hand, and no much larger clone is one base apart.

The CDR3 measures 15 amino acids from cysteine to phenylalanine. Only CDR3 DNA is held: 45 bases, read in frame from base 1. The cohort was made up of hundreds of healthy bone marrow donors. Cohort members were all nominally healthy when sampled, although unrecorded immune exposures were likely present. The donor was CMV seropositive and belonged to the group of 270 or so seropositive cohort members. Every donor gave a peripheral blood sample, and the peripheral blood mononuclear cells from that sample were used for TCR beta sequencing. Genomic DNA was extracted from the blood cell samples with the Qiagen DNeasy Blood Extraction Kit.

The specimen sequenced was PBMCs. Recombination linked TRBV21-1 to TRBJ1-5; the table's D gene call, TRBD1, was not cross checked with the DNA. TRBV21-1 is tagged as a pseudogene. This clonotype was sampled from a man aged 25-40 years in good health and CMV-seropositive. CDR3 protein: CASSSRDRGYQPQHF. The DNA is TGTGCCAGCAGCAGCCGGGACAGGGGGTATCAGCCCCAGCATTTT.